The present T cell receptor (beta chain) was sequenced within a study of early T cells in non-severe SARS-CoV-2 infection. cDNA molecules, individually, were tagged with unique molecular identifiers. TCRdb independently ran MiXCR on the 5' RACE reads; one entry per CDR3 protein. The table lists roughly 80,000 distinct CDR3 sequences, around 15% of them singletons, with 9% to 15% in the top ten. This sequence was found in an adult who was a healthcare worker with PCR-confirmed SARS-CoV-2 infection or an uninfected control (not recorded which). Sequencing was done on a sample of whole blood.

The CDR3 DNA reads as TGTGCCAGCAGTTACTCGACTAGCGGGGGCACCGGGGAGCTGTTTTTT. Encoded protein: CASSYSTSGGTGELFF. The chain employs TRBV6-5 and TRBJ2-2; the match to TRBD2 covers 12 bases. V lost 0 bases and J lost 4; bases outside the gene matches: 0. Germline-derived CDR1 and CDR2 are MNHEY and SVGAGI. The CDR3 has 16 residues.